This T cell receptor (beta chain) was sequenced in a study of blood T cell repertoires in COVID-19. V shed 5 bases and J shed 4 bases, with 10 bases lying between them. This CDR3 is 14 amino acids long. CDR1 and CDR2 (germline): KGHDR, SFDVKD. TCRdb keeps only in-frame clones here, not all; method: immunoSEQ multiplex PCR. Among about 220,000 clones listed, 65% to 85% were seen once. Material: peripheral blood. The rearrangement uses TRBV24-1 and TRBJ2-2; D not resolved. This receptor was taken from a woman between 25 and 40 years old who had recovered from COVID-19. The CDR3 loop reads CATSGPLSTGELFF. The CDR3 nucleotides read TGTGCCACCAGTGGCCCCCTGAGCACCGGGGAGCTGTTTTTT.